In its sample, the clone carrying this T cell receptor (beta chain) was seen once. The record originates from a study of identical twins. TCRdb reprocessed the 5' RACE reads via MiXCR and lists one record per CDR3 protein. The sample has some 500,000 distinct CDR3 sequences, about 20% seen once. The data were also submitted as part of a second study, on T cells expressing NK-cell markers.

Sequenced input: CD4+ T cells sorted from blood. The sequence was obtained from a woman younger than 30 in good health.

CDR3 nucleotides: TGTGCCAGCAGCTGGCAGGGACAGCCCCCCTACGAGCAGTACTTC. Protein: CASSWQGQPPYEQYF. V usage is TRBV5-5 and J usage is TRBJ2-7, with 7 positions matching TRBD1. The trim removed 3 bases at V and 2 bases at J, leaving 8 bases unmatched. CDR1 and CDR2 (germline): SGHKS, YYEKEE (reference sequence). The CDR3 spans 15 residues.